The source of this T cell receptor (beta chain) is a study of cytotoxic CD8 clonotypes in ibrutinib-treated CLL. Broader study findings: A rise in clonality was seen at ibrutinib response, and a fall back toward baseline was seen at progression.

Measured with immunoSEQ multiplex PCR; TCRdb has only the in-frame clones, and not every one. The table includes 28,000 or so clones, roughly 60% detected once. To note about this clone: What it recognizes is unknown.

The ends lost 3 bases at V and 4 bases at J; junction bases unmatched: 5. CDR1 is SGHTA, CDR2 FQGNSA, per germline. The CDR3 sequence is 15 residues long. This sample comprised PBMCs, obtained before ibrutinib treatment. The TCR comes from a human donor with chronic lymphocytic leukemia. This chain uses TRBV7-2 with TRBJ1-5; 8 bases are a match to TRBD1. The chain's CDR3 is CASSFDRGGNQPQHF. The CDR3 DNA is TGTGCCAGCAGCTTCGACAGGGGAGGGAATCAGCCCCAGCATTTT.